Below, one TCR beta chain is given with its context. V gave up 2 bases and J gave up 6 bases; unmatched junction bases: 8. This CDR3 contains 16 residues. Germline V CDR1 and CDR2: SSHAT, FNYEAQ (reference sequence). This entry is derived from a study of blood T cell repertoires in COVID-19. Background on the study: Donors in the United States, Italy and Spain gave samples during acute or convalescent COVID-19.

In the study's own analysis: Estimation of nucleated cell counts relied on the amplification of reference gene primers. Here immunoSEQ multiplex PCR was the method, and the copy in TCRdb shows in-frame clones only, minus some. The V and J calls and clone size come from that table; D and trimming were worked out from the DNA. The table has around 380,000 clones, more than 75% seen once. The chain employs TRBV7-7 and TRBJ2-1; TRBD2 matches 9 bases. The sequence came from a human donor with acute or convalescent COVID-19. The donor label of this sample is uncertain. Sequenced: peripheral blood. The CDR3 region is CASSLTFASGTNEQFF. DNA of the CDR3: TGTGCCAGCAGCTTAACCTTCGCTAGCGGGACCAATGAGCAGTTCTTC.